The clone carrying this T cell receptor beta chain was observed once. The data stem from a study of shared clonotypes between healthy human individuals. This table comes from immunoSEQ multiplex PCR, and its TCRdb copy is limited to in-frame clones, with some not included. This sample has fewer than 1.8 million clones, with around 98.5% found just once. Germline CDR1 SGHTA, CDR2 FQGNSA. This CDR3 is built from 17 residues. The germline V and J ends were trimmed by 1 base and 0 bases, with 15 bases remaining between them. The TCR originated in a man aged 25-45 years in good health. The sample was naive CD4+ T cells sorted from blood. The subset is: CD45RA+ positively selected. This rearrangement joins TRBV7-2 to TRBJ1-1; tentatively, D is TRBD1 (5 bases). The CDR3 loop reads CASSLGVPGIMNTEAFF. CDR3 bases: TGTGCCAGCAGCTTAGGGGTGCCAGGGATAATGAACACTGAAGCTTTCTTT.